This TCR beta chain originates from a study of beta chain features in type 1 diabetes. About the research overall: Sorted cells numbering around 100,000,000 were examined across all samples.

Comments on this clone: Its antigen is still unknown.

Study findings and constraints: In every one of the four CD4+ subsets, TCRB CDR3s were moderately but significantly shorter in Type 1 diabetes patients.

The study reverse transcribed the entire isolated RNA, so it sequenced expressed TCRB transcripts. The assay was immunoSEQ multiplex PCR, and TCRdb's table has in-frame clones only and misses some. The table lists about 150,000 clones, 10% of them singletons, with around 0.48% in the top ten. J gave up 3 bases and V 4 bases, and 6 bases lay outside the gene matches. The CDR3 length is 14 residues. Germline V gene sequence: CDR1 SGHNT, CDR2 YYREEE (reference sequence). This clonotype was sampled from a man aged 25 to 40 with type 1 diabetes. The V and J genes are TRBV5-4 and TRBJ2-7; 8 nucleotides match TRBD2. Material for sequencing was central memory CD4+ T cells from blood. CDR3: CASSVSGTIYEQYF. The CDR3 nucleotides read TGTGCCAGCAGCGTTAGCGGGACGATCTACGAGCAGTACTTC.